This TCR beta chain was recovered during a study of T cells in Graves' hyperthyroidism and ophthalmopathy. Turning to the study itself: Once the initial diagnosis was made, peripheral blood was obtained before any treatment.

Comment on this clonotype: No antigen is known for it. Compared with germline, one end of the junction differs, possibly owing to a read error.

Overall study results and limits: Appearing also in blood were most of the thyroid clonotypes expanded above 0.001. Stable hyperthyroidism was separated from ophthalmopathy by a model based on 13 V-J features.

Uncontrolled infection, other autoimmune disease, pregnancy or lactation excluded patients. RNA transcripts provided the source from which TCR beta CDR3 regions were amplified. Primed by the HTBI set, a first-round RT-PCR was run on the TCR CDR3. TCRdb independently ran MiXCR on the multiplex PCR reads; one entry per CDR3 protein. The repertoire holds roughly 400,000 distinct CDR3 sequences, with about an eighth as singletons. Sequencing used blood. The origin of this receptor is a man aged 50 or older with Graves' ophthalmopathy.

CDR3 sequence reads: CASSLRQGALAKNIQYF. The DNA for the CDR3 is TGTGCCAGCAGTCTCAGACAGGGGGCGTTAGCCAAAAACATTCAATACTTC. J is TRBJ2-4 and V is TRBV6-2 or TRBV6-3; TRBD1 matches 10 bases. This CDR3 is built from 17 residues. CDR1 and CDR2 (germline): MNHEY, SVGEGT.